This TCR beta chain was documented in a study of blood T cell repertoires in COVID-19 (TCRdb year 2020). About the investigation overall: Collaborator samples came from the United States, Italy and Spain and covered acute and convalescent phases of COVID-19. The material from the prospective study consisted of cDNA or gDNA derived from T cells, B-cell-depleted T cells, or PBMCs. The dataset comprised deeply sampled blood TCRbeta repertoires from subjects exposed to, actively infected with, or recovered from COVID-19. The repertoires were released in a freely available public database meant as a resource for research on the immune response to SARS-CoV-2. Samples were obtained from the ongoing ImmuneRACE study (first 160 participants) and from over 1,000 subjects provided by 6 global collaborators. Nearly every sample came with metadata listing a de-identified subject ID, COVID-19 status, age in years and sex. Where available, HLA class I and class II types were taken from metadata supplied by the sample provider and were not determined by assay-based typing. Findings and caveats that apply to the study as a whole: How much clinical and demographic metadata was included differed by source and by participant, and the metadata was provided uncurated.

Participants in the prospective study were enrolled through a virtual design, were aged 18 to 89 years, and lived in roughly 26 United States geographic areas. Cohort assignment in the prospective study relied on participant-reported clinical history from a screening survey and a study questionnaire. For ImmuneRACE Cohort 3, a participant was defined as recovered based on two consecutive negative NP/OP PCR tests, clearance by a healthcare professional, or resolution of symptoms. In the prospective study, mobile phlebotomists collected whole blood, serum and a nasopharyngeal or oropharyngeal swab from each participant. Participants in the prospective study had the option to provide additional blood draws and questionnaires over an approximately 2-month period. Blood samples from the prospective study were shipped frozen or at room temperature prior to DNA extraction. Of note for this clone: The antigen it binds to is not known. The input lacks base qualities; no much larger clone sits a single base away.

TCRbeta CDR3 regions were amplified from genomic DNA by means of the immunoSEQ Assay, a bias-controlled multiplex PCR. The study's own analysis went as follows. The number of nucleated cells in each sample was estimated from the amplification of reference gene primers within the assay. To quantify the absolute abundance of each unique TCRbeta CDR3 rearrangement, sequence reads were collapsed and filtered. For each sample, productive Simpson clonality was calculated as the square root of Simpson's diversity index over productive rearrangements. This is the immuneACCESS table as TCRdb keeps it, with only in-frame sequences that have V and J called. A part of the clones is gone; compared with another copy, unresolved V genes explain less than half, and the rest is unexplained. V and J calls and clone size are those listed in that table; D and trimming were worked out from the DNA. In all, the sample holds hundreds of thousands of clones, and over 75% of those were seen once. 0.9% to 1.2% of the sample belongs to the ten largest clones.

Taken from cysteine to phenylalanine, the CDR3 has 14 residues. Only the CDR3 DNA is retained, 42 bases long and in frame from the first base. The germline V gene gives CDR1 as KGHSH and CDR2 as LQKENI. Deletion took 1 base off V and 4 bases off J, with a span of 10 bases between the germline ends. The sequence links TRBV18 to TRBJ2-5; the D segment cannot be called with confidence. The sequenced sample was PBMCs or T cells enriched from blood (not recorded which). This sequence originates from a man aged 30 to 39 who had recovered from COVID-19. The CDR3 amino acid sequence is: CASSPRSKAETQYF. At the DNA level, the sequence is TGTGCCAGCTCACCACGGAGTAAGGCAGAGACCCAGTACTTC.